This T cell receptor (beta chain) stems from a study of T cells expressing NK-cell markers. Study context: Investigators obtained TCR beta repertoires from sorted CD3+CD56+NKG2C+, CD3+CD56+NKG2C- and CD3+CD56-NKG2C+ T cells. Study-level results: Expanded NKG2C+ T cell clones had unclear HCMV specificity. The leading position in the CD3+CD56-NKG2C+ fraction of four donors also went to these clonotypes.

The CDR3 loop spans 11 amino acids. Germline values: CDR1 SGHRS, CDR2 YFSETQ. Comments on this clonotype: Its antigen is undetermined.

Beta-chain TCR cDNA was generated via 5'RACE template switching with UMIs. TCRdb processed the 5' RACE reads again and assigns one entry to each CDR3 protein, with no DNA. Its table lists about 550,000 distinct CDR3 sequences. Sequenced material: blood T cells: a sorted CD56 or NKG2C T cell subset, CD4+ or CD8+ T cells, or bulk PBMC T cells (not recorded which). This receptor was taken from a man aged 18 to 30 in good health. V usage is TRBV5-1 and J usage is TRBJ2-5. The chain's CDR3 is CASSWTGTQYF.